This is a list of T cell receptor beta chains from one sample in a study of post-analysis software for immune sequencing data. TCRdb re-derived calls from the PCR reads in MiXCR, one entry per CDR3 protein. The table lists 400,000 to 500,000 distinct CDR3 sequences, about 40% of them singletons. Sequenced: blood. These receptors were taken from a girl aged 2-10 years with multiple sclerosis. Both conserved end residues are part of each CDR3. Fields, in order: V gene, D gene, J gene, clone size, CDR3 protein, CDR3 DNA. A D gene is named only where the DNA matches it firmly. A row's size may be missing; if present it is once, few, many or a size class.

TRBV20-1	-	TRBJ1-2	-	CSARTPNYGYTF	TGCAGTGCGAGAACCCCTAACTATGGCTACACCTTC
TRBV20-1	-	TRBJ1-2	-	CSAIDVAHGYTF	TGCAGTGCCATAGACGTGGCCCATGGCTACACCTTC
TRBV4-1	TRBD2	TRBJ2-1	-	CASSQGPAGVYEQFF	TGCGCCAGCAGCCAAGGCCCAGCGGGGGTTTATGAGCAGTTCTTC
TRBV10-1	-	TRBJ2-3	-	CASSEEGGNSPSADTQYF	TGCGCCAGCAGTGAAGAAGGGGGCAACTCCCCTAGCGCAGATACGCAGTATTTT
TRBV5-5	-	TRBJ2-7	-	CASSLFITGSYEQYF	TGTGCCAGCAGCTTGTTTATCACGGGGAGCTACGAGCAGTACTTC
TRBV6-2/TRBV6-3	TRBD1	TRBJ2-7	-	CASSYFISQGKEEQYF	TGTGCCAGCAGTTATTTCATATCACAGGGGAAAGAGGAGCAGTACTTC
TRBV27	-	TRBJ2-7	-	CASSWGLGYEQYF	TGTGCCAGCAGTTGGGGGCTCGGCTACGAGCAGTACTTC
TRBV24-1	-	TRBJ2-5	few	CATSDAQETQYF	TGTGCCACCAGTGACGCACAAGAGACCCAGTACTTC
TRBV9	-	TRBJ1-6	-	CASSKGVSHNSPLHF	TGTGCCAGCAGTAAGGGAGTGTCGCATAATTCACCCCTCCACTTT
TRBV29-1	-	TRBJ1-4	-	CSVAGILNEKLFF	TGCAGCGTGGCCGGGATTTTAAATGAAAAACTGTTTTTT
TRBV28	-	TRBJ2-1	-	CASSLIVVLAPYNEQFF	TGTGCCAGCAGTTTAATTGTTGTACTAGCCCCCTACAATGAGCAGTTCTTC
TRBV24-1	TRBD1	TRBJ2-3	few	CATSPGTGGPDTQYF	TGTGCCACCAGCCCTGGGACAGGCGGCCCAGATACGCAGTATTTT
TRBV6-2/TRBV6-3	-	TRBJ2-1	-	CASSYDTRQSYNEQFF	TGTGCCAGCAGTTATGATACCAGACAGTCCTACAATGAGCAGTTCTTC
TRBV20-1	TRBD2	TRBJ2-3	few	CSAGALGGGATDLPDTQYF	TGCAGTGCTGGAGCCTTGGGCGGGGGAGCCACCGACCTACCAGATACGCAGTATTTT
TRBV20-1	TRBD2	TRBJ2-7	few	CSARQAGRAYEQYF	TGCAGTGCTAGACAAGCGGGGCGGGCCTACGAGCAGTACTTC
TRBV6-5	TRBD1	TRBJ2-5	few	CASSSDRVWETQYF	TGTGCCAGCAGTTCGGACAGGGTTTGGGAGACCCAGTACTTC
TRBV5-1	-	TRBJ2-7	-	CASSLARAGATYEQYF	TGCGCCAGCAGCTTGGCCCGGGCAGGGGCAACATACGAGCAGTACTTC
TRBV28	TRBD2	TRBJ2-7	-	CASSFSGRSSYEQYF	TGTGCCAGCAGTTTTAGCGGGAGGAGCTCCTACGAGCAGTACTTC
TRBV12-3/TRBV12-4	TRBD1	TRBJ1-5	few	CASRGQGNGQPQHF	TGTGCCAGCAGGGGACAGGGGAATGGACAGCCCCAGCATTTT
TRBV20-1	TRBD1	TRBJ1-1	few	CKVGQLMNTEAFF	TGCAAAGTGGGACAGCTTATGAACACTGAAGCTTTCTTT